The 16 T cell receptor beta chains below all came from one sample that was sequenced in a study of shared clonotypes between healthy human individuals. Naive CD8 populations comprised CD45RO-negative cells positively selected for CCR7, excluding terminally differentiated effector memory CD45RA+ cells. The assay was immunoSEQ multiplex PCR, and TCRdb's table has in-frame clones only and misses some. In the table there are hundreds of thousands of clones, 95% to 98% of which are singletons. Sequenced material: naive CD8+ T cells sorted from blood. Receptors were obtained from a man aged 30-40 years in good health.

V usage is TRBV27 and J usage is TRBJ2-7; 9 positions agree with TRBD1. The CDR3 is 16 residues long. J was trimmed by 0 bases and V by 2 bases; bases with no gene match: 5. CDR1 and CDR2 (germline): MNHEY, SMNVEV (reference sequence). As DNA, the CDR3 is TGTGCCAGCAGTTTAGCGGGACAGGGAAACTCCTACGAGCAGTACTTC. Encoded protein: CASSLAGQGNSYEQYF.

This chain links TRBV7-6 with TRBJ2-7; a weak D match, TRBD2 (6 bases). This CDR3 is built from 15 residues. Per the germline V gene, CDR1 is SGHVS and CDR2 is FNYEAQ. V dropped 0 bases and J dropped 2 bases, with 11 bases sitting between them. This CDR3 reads CASSLAPSEPYEQYF. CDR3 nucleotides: TGTGCCAGCAGCTTAGCGCCTAGCGAACCCTACGAGCAGTACTTC.

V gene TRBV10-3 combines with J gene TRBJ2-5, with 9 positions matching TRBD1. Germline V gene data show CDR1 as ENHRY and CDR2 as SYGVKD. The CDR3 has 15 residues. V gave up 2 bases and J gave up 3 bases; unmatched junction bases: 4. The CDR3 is CAISEGGDREETQYF. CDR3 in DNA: TGTGCCATCAGTGAGGGGGGGGACAGGGAAGAGACCCAGTACTTC.

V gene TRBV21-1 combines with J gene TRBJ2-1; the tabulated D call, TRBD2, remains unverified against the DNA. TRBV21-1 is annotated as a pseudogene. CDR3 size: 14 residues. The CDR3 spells CASRFNGRYNEQFF. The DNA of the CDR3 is TGTGCCAGCAGGTTTAACGGGAGGTACAATGAGCAGTTCTTC.

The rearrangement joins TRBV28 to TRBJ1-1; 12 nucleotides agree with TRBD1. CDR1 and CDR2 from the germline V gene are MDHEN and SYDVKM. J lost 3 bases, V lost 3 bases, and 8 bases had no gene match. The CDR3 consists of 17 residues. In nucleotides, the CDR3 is TGTGCCAGCAGTTTGACCCCGGGACAGGGGGCCGACACTGAAGCTTTCTTT. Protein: CASSLTPGQGADTEAFF.

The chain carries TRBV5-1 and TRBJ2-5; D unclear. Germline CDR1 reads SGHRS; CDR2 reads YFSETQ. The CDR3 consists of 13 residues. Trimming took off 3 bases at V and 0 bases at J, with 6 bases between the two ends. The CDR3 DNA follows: TGCGCCAGCAGCTCCCCGTACCAAGAGACCCAGTACTTC. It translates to CASSSPYQETQYF.

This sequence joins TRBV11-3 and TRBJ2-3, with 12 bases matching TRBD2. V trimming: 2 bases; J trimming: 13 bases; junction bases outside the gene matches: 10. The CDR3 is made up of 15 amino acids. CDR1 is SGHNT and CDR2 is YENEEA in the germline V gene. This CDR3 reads CASSLRSSGRGGKYF. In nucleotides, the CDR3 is TGTGCCAGCAGCTTAAGGTCTAGCGGGAGGGGTGGTAAGTATTTT.

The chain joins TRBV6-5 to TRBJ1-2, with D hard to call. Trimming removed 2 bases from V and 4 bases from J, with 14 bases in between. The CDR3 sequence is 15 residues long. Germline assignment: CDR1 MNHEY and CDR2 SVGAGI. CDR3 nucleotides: TGTGCCAGCAGTTACGGAGACCCCCTCGGCTATGGCTACACCTTC. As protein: CASSYGDPLGYGYTF.

CDR3 sequence (DNA): TGTGCCAGCAGCTTAGTTGCCCGACAGGGGGGGTACACAGATACGCAGTATTTT. The encoded protein is CASSLVARQGGYTDTQYF. The chain carries TRBV11-2 and TRBJ2-3; 9 bases align to TRBD1. The CDR3 runs 18 residues. J gave up 2 bases and V 1 base, and 10 bases lay outside the gene matches. Germline CDR1 and CDR2: SGHAT and FQNNGV.

The CDR3 DNA sequence: TGCGCCAGCAGGGCCTACAATGAGCAGTTCTTC. Amino acid sequence: CASRAYNEQFF. This chain joins TRBV10-2 and TRBJ2-1; no clear D gene. The CDR3 is 11 residues long. CDR1 and CDR2 from the germline V gene are WSHSY and SAAADI. V dropped 6 bases and J dropped 2 bases, with 2 bases sitting between them.

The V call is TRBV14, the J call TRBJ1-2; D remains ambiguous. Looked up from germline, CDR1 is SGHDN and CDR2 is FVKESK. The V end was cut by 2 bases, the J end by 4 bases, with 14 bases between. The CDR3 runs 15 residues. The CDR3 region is CASSQFQRSFYGYTF. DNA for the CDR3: TGTGCCAGCAGCCAATTCCAGCGGTCGTTCTATGGCTACACCTTC.

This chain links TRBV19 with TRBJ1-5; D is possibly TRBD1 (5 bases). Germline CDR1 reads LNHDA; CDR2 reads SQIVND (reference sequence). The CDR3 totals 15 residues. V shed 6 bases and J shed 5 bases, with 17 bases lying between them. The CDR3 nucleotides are TGTGCCAGTAGGCCGATAGACAGCTTAGATCAGCCCCAGCATTTT. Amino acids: CASRPIDSLDQPQHF.

CDR3 residues: CASSHSSSGANVLTF. In DNA form, the CDR3 reads TGTGCCAGCTCCCACAGCAGCTCTGGGGCCAACGTCCTGACTTTC. The chain has TRBV18 and TRBJ2-6, with D unresolved. The CDR3 is made up of 15 amino acids. Germline V gene sequence: CDR1 KGHSH, CDR2 LQKENI. With 6 bases removed from V and 0 bases from J, the gap between germline ends came to 9 bases.

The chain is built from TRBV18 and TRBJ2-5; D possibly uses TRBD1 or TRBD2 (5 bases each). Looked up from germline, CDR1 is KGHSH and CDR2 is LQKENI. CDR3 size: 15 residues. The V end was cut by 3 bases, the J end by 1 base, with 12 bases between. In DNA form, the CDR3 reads TGTGCCAGCTCACCCAGAGGGGTATTCCAAGAGACCCAGTACTTC. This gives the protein CASSPRGVFQETQYF. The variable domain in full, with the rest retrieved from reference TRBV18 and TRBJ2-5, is NAGVMQNPRHLVRRRGQEARLRCSPMKGHSHVYWYRQLPEEGLKFMVYLQKENIIDESGMPKERFSAEFPKEGPSILRIQQVVRGDSAAYFCASSPRGVFQETQYFGPGTRLLVL.

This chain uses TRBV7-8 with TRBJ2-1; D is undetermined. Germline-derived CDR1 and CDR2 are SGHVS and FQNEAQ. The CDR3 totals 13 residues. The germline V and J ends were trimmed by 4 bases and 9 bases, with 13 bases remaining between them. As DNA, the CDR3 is TGTGCCAGCAGCTCAGAGGTAGTGGGTGAGCAGTTCTTC. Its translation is CASSSEVVGEQFF.

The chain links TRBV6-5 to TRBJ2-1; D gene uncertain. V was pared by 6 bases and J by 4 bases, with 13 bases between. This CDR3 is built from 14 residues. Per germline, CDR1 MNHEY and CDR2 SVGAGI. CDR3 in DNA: TGTGCCAGCAGGGCTGCTCTTGAGTACAATGAGCAGTTCTTC. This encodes CASRAALEYNEQFF.